Listed here are 17 T cell receptor beta chains from one sample, sequenced in a study of shared clonotypes between healthy human individuals. Libraries were prepared by immunoSEQ multiplex PCR; TCRdb keeps only in-frame clonotypes and omits some of them. The table shows more than 900,000 clones, with around 82% occurring only once. The sequenced sample consisted of memory CD4+ T cells from PBMCs. Subset specified: CD45RA-negative fraction. These TCRs come from a man aged 18 to 29 in good health. Some clones in this sample may be carry-over from other donors' samples.

V is TRBV7-2 and J is TRBJ1-4, with D unresolved. The V gene lost 7 bases and the J gene lost 4 bases, with 22 bases spanning the gap. Per the germline V gene, CDR1 is SGHTA and CDR2 is FQGNSA. This CDR3 is 17 amino acids long. The DNA for the CDR3 is TGTGCCAGCACCGAGAGGAACAGTCCTTATATTAATGAAAAACTGTTTTTT. The encoded protein is CASTERNSPYINEKLFF. The full variable domain, with the rest looked up from reference TRBV7-2 and TRBJ1-4, is GAGVSQSPSNKVTEKGKDVELRCDPISGHTALYWYRQSLGQGLEFLIYFQGNSAPDKSGLPSDRFSAERTGGSVSTLTIQRTQQEDSAVYLCASTERNSPYINEKLFFGSGTQLSVL.

This sequence joins TRBV7-9 and TRBJ2-1; a possible D gene is TRBD1 (6 bases). V was shortened by 4 bases and J by 13 bases, with 17 bases between the two germline ends. Germline CDR1 and CDR2: SEHNR and FQNEAQ (reference sequence). CDR3 size: 13 residues. CDR3 sequence: CASSWGQPAAQFF. Written as DNA, the CDR3 is TGTGCCAGCAGCTGGGGACAACCAGCTGCACAGTTCTTC.

V usage is TRBV6-1 and J usage is TRBJ1-1, with D possibly TRBD1 on 6 matching bases. This CDR3 comprises 14 residues. Germline CDR1 reads MNHNS; CDR2 reads SASEGT. Trimming pared 2 bases from V and 8 bases from J, leaving 15 bases between. CDR3 nucleotides: TGTGCCAGCAGTGAAAGGGGGTCTGGGGGAGAAGCTTTCTTT. It is translated as CASSERGSGGEAFF.

The rearrangement uses TRBV19 and TRBJ2-2; D might be TRBD1 (5 bases). The V gene's germline CDR1 is LNHDA and CDR2 SQIVND (reference sequence). V lost 6 bases, J lost 6 bases, and 11 bases lay in between. This CDR3 comprises 13 residues. The CDR3 DNA is TGTGCCAGTAGACTGGCAGGGCCCGGGGAGCTGTTTTTT. It translates to CASRLAGPGELFF.

The V gene is TRBV5-1, the J gene TRBJ2-2, with 11 bases fitting TRBD2. The CDR3 consists of 16 residues. CDR1 and CDR2 from the germline V gene are SGHRS and YFSETQ. V was clipped by 4 bases and J by 2 bases; unmatched bases: 4. The CDR3, as DNA: TGCGCCAGCAGCCCAGGGACTAGCGGAAACACCGGGGAGCTGTTTTTT. Protein: CASSPGTSGNTGELFF.

This chain joins TRBV7-9 and TRBJ2-3; D possibly corresponds to TRBD2 (6 bases). CDR3 size: 14 residues. Germline V gives CDR1 SEHNR, CDR2 FQNEAQ (reference sequence). V shed 2 bases and J shed 4 bases, with 10 bases lying between them. The CDR3 bases are TGTGCCAGCAGCTTACGGACTATTTCAGATACGCAGTATTTT. This translates into CASSLRTISDTQYF.

As regards this clone: Distinct nucleotide sequences in the sample also encode this CDR3. CDR3 nucleotide sequence: TGTGCCAGCTCACCACCCGGGACAGCCTACAATGAGCAGTTCTTC. Translation gives CASSPPGTAYNEQFF. The V call is TRBV18, the J call TRBJ2-1; 7 bases map to TRBD1. Germline-derived CDR1 and CDR2 are KGHSH and LQKENI. The J segment lost 2 bases and the V segment lost 0 bases, leaving 1 base of the junction unmatched. This CDR3 is 15 amino acids long.

V and J are TRBV21-1 and TRBJ1-1. TRBV21-1 is termed a pseudogene. The CDR3 loop spans 13 amino acids. Here the CDR3 reads CATVGFAKPEAFF. Written as DNA, the CDR3 is TGTGCCACCGTAGGATTTGCGAAACCTGAAGCTTTCTTT.

This chain joins TRBV7-8 and TRBJ1-1; D is unresolved. From germline, CDR1 is SGHVS and CDR2 FQNEAQ. The germline V and J ends were trimmed by 3 bases and 3 bases, with 2 bases remaining between them. This CDR3 comprises 11 residues. CDR3 amino acids: CASSFYTEAFF. In DNA form, the CDR3 reads TGTGCCAGCAGCTTCTACACTGAAGCTTTCTTT. Filled out from reference TRBV7-8 and TRBJ1-1, the complete variable domain reads GAGVSQSPRYKVAKRGQDVALRCDPISGHVSLFWYQQALGQGPEFLTYFQNEAQLDKSGLPSDRFFAERPEGSVSTLKIQRTQQEDSAVYLCASSFYTEAFFGQGTRLTVV.

Concerning this clone: Additional DNA sequences in this sample encode the identical CDR3. This sequence joins TRBV2 and TRBJ2-7; D is ambiguous. Germline CDR1 SNHLY, CDR2 FYNNEI. The CDR3 has 11 residues. Trimming stripped 5 bases from V and 4 bases from J, with 6 bases between. The chain's CDR3 is CASSPAYEQYF. CDR3 nucleotide sequence: TGTGCCAGCAGTCCCGCGTACGAGCAGTACTTC.

This rearrangement joins TRBV11-2 to TRBJ1-1, with D unresolved. Germline V gives CDR1 SGHAT, CDR2 FQNNGV. This CDR3 contains 14 residues. V was pared by 1 base and J by 4 bases, with 10 bases between. CDR3 nucleotide sequence: TGTGCCAGCAGCTTAGGACAATACGGCACTGAAGCTTTCTTT. Residues: CASSLGQYGTEAFF.

V is TRBV7-2 and J is TRBJ1-5; no firm D call. The V gene lost 3 bases and the J gene lost 0 bases, with 6 bases spanning the gap. The CDR3 has 14 amino acids. Germline V CDR1 and CDR2: SGHTA, FQGNSA. CDR3 residues: CASSFRTSNQPQHF. The DNA of the CDR3 is TGTGCCAGCAGCTTTAGAACTAGCAATCAGCCCCAGCATTTT.

The rearrangement joins TRBV5-1 to TRBJ2-5; unclear D gene. From germline, CDR1 is SGHRS and CDR2 YFSETQ. V was pared by 4 bases and J by 3 bases, with 7 bases between. The length of the CDR3 is 12 residues. CDR3 sequence reads: CASSLVKETQYF. CDR3 sequence (DNA): TGCGCCAGCAGCCTCGTAAAAGAGACCCAGTACTTC.

The chain carries TRBV30 and TRBJ1-1; D may be TRBD1 (5 bases). The V gene lost 0 bases and the J gene lost 1 base, with 12 bases spanning the gap. Germline CDR1 is GTSNPN and CDR2 is SVGIG (reference sequence). The length of the CDR3 is 15 residues. The CDR3 here is CAWSVGKGWNTEAFF. Written as DNA, the CDR3 is TGTGCCTGGAGTGTAGGAAAGGGGTGGAACACTGAAGCTTTCTTT.

As to this clone: This could be a read error, since a much larger clone is one nucleotide away. Other DNA sequences in this sample translate to the same CDR3. The chain carries TRBV11-2 and TRBJ1-5; no clear D. Germline V gene data show CDR1 as SGHAT and CDR2 as FQNNGV. V was clipped by 3 bases and J by 1 base, with 4 bases between them. The CDR3 has 13 amino acids. The CDR3 reads CASSFGSNQPQHF. The CDR3 DNA sequence: TGTGCCAGCAGCTTTGGAAGCAATCAGCCCCAGCATTTT.

The chain carries TRBV11-3 and TRBJ2-1, with D possibly being TRBD1 (6 bases). Looked up from germline, CDR1 is SGHNT and CDR2 is YENEEA. CDR3 length: 13 amino acids. The V end was cut by 5 bases, the J end by 10 bases, with 15 bases between. The CDR3 coding sequence is TGTGCCAGCAGCCCAGGTGGGCAGGGGGAGCAGTTCTTC. Amino acids: CASSPGGQGEQFF.

This clone was recorded once. V is TRBV11-3 and J is TRBJ2-2; 7 nucleotides agree with TRBD1. V was clipped by 0 bases and J by 4 bases; unmatched bases: 8. The CDR3 is made up of 17 amino acids. The germline V gene has CDR1 SGHNT and CDR2 YENEEA. The CDR3 nucleotides are TGTGCCAGCAGCTTAGATCTAGGGGGCTTGAGCACCGGGGAGCTGTTTTTT. The encoded protein is CASSLDLGGLSTGELFF. Based on the CDR3 plus reference TRBV11-3 and TRBJ2-2, the full variable domain is EAGVVQSPRYKIIEKKQPVAFWCNPISGHNTLYWYLQNLGQGPELLIRYENEEAVDDSQLPKDRFSAERLKGVDSTLKIQPAELGDSAVYLCASSLDLGGLSTGELFFGEGSRLTVL.